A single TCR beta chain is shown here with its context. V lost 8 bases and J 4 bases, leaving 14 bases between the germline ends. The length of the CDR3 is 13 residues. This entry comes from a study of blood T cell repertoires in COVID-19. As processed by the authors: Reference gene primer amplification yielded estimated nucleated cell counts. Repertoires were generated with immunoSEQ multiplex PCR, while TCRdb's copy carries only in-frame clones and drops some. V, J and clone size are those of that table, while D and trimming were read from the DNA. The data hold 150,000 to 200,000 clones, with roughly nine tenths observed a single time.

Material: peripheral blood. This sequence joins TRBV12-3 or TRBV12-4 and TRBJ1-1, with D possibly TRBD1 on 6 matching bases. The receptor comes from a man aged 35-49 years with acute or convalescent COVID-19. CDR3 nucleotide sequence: TGTGCCAGCCGTAAGGGGGGGGGCACTGAAGCTTTCTTT. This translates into CASRKGGGTEAFF.